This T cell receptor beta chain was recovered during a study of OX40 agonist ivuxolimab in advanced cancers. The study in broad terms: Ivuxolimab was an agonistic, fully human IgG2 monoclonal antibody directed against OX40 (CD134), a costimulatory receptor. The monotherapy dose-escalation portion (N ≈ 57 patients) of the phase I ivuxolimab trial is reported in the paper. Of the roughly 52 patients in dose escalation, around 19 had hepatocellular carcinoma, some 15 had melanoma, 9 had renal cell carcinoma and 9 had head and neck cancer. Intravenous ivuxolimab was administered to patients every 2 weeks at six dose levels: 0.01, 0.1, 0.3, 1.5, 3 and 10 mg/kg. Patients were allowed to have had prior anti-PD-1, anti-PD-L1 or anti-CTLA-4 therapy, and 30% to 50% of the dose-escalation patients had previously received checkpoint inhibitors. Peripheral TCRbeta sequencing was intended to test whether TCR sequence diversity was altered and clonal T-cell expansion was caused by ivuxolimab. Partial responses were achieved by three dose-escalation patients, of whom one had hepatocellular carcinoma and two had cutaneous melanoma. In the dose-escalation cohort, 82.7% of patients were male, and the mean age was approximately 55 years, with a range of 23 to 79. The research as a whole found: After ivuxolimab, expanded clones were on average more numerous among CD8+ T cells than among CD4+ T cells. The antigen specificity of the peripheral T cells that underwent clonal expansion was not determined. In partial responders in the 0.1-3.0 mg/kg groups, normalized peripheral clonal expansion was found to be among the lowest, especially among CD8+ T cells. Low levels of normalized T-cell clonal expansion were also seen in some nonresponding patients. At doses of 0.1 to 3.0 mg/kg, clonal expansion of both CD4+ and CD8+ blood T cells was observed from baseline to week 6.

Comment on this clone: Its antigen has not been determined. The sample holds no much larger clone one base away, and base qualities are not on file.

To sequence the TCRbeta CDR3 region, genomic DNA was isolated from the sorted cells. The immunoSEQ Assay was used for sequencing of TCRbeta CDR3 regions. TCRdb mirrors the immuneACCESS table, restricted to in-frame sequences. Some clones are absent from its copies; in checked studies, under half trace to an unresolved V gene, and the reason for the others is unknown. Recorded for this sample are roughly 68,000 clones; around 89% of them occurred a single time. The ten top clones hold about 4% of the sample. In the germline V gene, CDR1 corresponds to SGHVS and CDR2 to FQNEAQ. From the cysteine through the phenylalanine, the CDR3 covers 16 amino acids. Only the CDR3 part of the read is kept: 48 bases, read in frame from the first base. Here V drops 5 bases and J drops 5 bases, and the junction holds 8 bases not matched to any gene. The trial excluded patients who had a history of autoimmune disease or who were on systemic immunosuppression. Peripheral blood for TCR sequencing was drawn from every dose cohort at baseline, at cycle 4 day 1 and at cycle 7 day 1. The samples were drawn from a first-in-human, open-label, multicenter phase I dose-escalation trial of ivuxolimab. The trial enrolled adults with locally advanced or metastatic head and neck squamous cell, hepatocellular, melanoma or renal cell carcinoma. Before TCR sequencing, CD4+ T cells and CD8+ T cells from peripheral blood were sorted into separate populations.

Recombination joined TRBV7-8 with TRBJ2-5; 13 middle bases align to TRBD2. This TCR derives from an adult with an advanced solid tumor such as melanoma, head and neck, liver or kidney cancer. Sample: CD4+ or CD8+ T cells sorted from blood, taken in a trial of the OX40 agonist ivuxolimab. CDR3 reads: CASSPETSGRWETQYF. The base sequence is TGTGCCAGCAGCCCTGAGACTAGCGGGAGGTGGGAGACCCAGTACTTC.